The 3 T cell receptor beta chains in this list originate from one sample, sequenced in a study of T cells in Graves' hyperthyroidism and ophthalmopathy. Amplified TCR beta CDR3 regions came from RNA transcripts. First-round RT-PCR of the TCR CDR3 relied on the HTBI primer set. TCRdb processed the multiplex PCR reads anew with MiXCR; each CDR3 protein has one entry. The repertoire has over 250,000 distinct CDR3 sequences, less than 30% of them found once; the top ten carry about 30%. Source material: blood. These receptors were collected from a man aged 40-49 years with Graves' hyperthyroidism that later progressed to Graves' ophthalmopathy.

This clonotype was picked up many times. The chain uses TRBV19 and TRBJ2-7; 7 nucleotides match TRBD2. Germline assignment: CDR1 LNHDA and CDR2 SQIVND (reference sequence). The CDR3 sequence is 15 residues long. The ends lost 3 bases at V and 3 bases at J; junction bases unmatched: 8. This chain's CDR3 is CASSISGRAVYEQYF. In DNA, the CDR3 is TGTGCCAGTAGTATTTCGGGGAGGGCCGTCTACGAGCAGTACTTC. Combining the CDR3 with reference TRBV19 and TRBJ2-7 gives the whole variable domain DGGITQSPKYLFRKEGQNVTLSCEQNLNHDAMYWYRQDPGQGLRLIYYSQIVNDFQKGDIAEGYSVSREKKESFPLTVTSAQKNPTAFYLCASSISGRAVYEQYFGPGTRLTVT.

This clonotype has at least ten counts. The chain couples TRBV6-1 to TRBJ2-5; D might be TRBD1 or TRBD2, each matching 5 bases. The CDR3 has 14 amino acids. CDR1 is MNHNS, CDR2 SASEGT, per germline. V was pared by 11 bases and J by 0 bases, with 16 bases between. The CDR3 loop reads CASAGRTYQETQYF. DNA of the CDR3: TGTGCCTCCGCAGGGAGAACGTACCAAGAGACCCAGTACTTC.

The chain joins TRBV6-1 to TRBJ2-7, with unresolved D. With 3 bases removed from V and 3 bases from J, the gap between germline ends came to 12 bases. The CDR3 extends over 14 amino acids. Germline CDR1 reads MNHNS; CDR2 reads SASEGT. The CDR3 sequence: CASSDVNTYYEQYF. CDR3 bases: TGTGCCAGCAGTGATGTGAACACATACTACGAGCAGTACTTC.